This record covers a single T cell receptor (beta chain). This entry comes from a study of blood T cell repertoires in COVID-19. Sequencing used immunoSEQ multiplex PCR; TCRdb keeps in-frame clones, though not all of them. The sample lists over 200,000 clones, roughly 87% occurring once. Germline lookup yields CDR1 LGHNA and CDR2 YSLEER. The CDR3 is 16 amino acids. The V end lost 2 bases, the J end lost 9 bases, and 20 bases lay between the germline ends. Source material: PBMCs or T cells enriched from blood (not recorded which). This receptor was obtained from a young man who had recovered from COVID-19. This chain links TRBV4-3 with TRBJ1-5; D not resolved. This CDR3 is CASSQRSGEDSGPQHF. The DNA of the CDR3 is TGCGCCAGCAGCCAAAGGAGCGGGGAGGACTCCGGGCCCCAGCATTTT.